This T cell receptor (beta chain) was identified during a study of blood T cell repertoires in COVID-19. The germline V and J ends were trimmed by 5 bases and 4 bases, with 14 bases remaining between them. The CDR3 loop spans 14 amino acids. Germline V gives CDR1 SNHLY, CDR2 FYNNEI. Original handling: Researchers report that nucleated cell counts were estimated from reference gene primer amplification. Using immunoSEQ multiplex PCR, the repertoire was profiled, and TCRdb retains in-frame clones only, with some absent. V and J calls and clone size follow that table, whereas D and trimming were derived from the DNA. Of approximately 25,000 clones listed, about 86% were seen once; the top ten hold roughly a sixth.

Sequenced material: peripheral blood. The chain joins TRBV2 to TRBJ2-5; a possible D gene is TRBD1 (6 bases). The TCR comes from a human donor with acute or convalescent COVID-19. The donor label of this sample is uncertain. DNA of the CDR3: TGTGCCAGCAGTCTCAGGGACATTGTAGAGACCCAGTACTTC. It yields the protein CASSLRDIVETQYF.